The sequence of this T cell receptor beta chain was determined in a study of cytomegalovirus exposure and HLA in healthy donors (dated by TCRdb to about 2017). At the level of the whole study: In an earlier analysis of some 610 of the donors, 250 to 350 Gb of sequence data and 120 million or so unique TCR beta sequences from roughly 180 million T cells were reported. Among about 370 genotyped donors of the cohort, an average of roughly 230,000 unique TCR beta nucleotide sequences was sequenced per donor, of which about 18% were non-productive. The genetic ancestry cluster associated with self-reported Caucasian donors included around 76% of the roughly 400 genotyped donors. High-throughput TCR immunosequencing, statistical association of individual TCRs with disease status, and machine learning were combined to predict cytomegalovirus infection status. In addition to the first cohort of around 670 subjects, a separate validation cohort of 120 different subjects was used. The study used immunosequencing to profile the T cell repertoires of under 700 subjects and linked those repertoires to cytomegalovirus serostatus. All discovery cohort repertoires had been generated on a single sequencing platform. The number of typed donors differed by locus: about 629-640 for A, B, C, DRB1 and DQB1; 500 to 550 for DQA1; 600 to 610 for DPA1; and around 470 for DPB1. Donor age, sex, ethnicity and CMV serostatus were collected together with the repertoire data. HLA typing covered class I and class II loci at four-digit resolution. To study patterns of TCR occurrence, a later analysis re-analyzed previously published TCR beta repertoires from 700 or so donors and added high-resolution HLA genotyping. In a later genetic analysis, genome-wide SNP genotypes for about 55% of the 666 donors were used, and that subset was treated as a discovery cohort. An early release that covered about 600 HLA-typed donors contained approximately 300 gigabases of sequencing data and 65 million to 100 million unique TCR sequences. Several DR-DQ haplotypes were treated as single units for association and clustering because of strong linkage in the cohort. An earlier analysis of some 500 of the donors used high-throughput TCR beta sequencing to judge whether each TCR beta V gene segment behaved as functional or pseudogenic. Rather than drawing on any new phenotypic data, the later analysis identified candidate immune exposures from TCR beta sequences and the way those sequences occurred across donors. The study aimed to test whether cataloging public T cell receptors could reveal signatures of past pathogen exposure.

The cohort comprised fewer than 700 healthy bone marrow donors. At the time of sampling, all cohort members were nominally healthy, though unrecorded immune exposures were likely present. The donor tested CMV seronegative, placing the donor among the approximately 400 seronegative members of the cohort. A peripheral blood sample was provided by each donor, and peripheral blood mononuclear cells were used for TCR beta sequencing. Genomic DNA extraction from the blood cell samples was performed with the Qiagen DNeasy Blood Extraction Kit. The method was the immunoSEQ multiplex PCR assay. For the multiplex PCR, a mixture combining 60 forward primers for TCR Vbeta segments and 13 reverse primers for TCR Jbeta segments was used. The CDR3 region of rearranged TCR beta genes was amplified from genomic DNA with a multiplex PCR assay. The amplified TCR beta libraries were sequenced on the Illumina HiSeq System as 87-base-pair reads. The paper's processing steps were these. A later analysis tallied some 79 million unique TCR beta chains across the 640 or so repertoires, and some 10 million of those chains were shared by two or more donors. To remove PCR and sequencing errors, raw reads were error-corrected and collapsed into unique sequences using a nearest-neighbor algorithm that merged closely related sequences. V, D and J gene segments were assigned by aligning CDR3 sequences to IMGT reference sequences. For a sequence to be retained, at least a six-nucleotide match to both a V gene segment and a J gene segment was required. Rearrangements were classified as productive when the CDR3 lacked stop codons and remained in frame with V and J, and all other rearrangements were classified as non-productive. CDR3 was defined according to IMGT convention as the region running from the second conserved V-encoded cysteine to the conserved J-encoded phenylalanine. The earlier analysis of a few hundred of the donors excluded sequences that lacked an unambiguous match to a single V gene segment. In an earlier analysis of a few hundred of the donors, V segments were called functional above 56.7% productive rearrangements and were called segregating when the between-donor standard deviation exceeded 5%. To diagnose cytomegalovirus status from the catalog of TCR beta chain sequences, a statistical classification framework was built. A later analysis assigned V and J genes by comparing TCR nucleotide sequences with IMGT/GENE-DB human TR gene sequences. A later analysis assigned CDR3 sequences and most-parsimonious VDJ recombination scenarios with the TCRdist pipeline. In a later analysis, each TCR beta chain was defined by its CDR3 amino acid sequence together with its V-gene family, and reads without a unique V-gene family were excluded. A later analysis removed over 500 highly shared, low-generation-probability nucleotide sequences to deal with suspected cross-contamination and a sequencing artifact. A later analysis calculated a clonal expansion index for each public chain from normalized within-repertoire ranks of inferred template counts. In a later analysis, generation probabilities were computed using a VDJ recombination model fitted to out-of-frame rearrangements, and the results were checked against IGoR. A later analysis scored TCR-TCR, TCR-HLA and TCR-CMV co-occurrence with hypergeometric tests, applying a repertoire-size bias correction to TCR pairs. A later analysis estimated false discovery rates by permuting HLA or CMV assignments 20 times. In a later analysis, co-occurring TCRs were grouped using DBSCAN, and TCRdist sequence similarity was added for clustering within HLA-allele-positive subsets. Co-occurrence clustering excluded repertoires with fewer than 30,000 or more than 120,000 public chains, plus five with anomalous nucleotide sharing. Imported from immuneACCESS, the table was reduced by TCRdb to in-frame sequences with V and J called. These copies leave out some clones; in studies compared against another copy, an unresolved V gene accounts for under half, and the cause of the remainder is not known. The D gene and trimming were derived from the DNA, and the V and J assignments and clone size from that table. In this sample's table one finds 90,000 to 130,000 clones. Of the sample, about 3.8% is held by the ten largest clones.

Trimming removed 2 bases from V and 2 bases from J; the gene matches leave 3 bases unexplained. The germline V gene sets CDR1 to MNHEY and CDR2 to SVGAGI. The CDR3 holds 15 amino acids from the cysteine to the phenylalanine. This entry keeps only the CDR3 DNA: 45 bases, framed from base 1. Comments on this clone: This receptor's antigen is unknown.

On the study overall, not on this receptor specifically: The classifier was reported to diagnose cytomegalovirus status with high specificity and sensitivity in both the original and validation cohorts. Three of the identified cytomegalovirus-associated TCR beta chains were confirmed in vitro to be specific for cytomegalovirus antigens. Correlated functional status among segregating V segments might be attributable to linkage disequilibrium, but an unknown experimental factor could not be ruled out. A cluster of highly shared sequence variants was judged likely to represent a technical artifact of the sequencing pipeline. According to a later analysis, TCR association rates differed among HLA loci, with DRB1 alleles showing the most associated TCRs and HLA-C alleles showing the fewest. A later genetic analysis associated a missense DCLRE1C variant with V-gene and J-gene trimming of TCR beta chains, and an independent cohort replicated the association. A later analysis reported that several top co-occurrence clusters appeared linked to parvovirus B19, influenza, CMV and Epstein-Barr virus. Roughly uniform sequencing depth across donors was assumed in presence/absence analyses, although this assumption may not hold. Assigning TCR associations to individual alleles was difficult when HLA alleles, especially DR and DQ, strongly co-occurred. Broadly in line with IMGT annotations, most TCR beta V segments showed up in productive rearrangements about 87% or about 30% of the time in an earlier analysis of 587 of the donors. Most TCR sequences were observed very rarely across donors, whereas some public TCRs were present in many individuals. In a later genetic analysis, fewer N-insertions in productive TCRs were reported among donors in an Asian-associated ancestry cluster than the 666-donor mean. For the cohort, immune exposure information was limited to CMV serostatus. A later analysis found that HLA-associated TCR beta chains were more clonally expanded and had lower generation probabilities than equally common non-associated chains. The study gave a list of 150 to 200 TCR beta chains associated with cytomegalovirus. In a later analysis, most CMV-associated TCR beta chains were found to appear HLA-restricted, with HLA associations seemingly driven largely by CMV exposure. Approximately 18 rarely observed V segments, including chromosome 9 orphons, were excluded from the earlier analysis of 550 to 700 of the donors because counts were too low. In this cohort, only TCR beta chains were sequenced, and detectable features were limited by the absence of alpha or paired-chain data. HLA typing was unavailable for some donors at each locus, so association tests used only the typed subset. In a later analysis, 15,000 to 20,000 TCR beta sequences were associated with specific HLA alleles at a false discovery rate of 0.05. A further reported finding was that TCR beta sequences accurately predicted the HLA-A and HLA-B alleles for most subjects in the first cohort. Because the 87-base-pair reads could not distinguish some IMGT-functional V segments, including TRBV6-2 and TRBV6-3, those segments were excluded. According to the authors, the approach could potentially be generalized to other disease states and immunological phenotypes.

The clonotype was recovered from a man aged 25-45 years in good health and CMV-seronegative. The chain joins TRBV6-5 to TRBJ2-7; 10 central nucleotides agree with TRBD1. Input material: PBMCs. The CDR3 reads CASSYRDRGPYEQYF. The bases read TGTGCCAGCAGTTACCGGGACAGGGGACCCTACGAGCAGTACTTC.